This T cell receptor beta chain was found in a study of blood T cells in healthy people across ages. Remarks on this clonotype: Antigen: not known.

V dropped 2 bases and J dropped 8 bases, with 9 bases sitting between them. This CDR3 is built from 13 residues. Germline CDR1 is ENHRY and CDR2 is SYGVKD. Sample-barcoded 5' priming and a J-beta primer mix drove a second PCR of roughly 7 to 11 cycles. MiXCR was run by TCRdb on the 5' RACE reads, yielding one entry per CDR3 protein. The sample has around 800,000 distinct CDR3 sequences, more than 40% seen once; the top ten hold around 21%. Study-wide results and caveats: Age showed a roughly linear inverse relationship with TCR beta diversity per million T cells. Expanded clonotype shifts may have been confounded, as the donors had an unknown CMV status.

Drawn from each donor were roughly 10 milliliters of peripheral blood. Isolation yielded PBMCs, at least 7 million per sample, in every case. Sequenced: blood. This sequence was found in a man in his sixties in good health. The rearrangement joins TRBV10-3 to TRBJ1-4; no definite D call. CDR3 DNA sequence: TGTGCCATCAGTGAGAATGAGATCGAAAAACTGTTTTTT. Translation: CAISENEIEKLFF.